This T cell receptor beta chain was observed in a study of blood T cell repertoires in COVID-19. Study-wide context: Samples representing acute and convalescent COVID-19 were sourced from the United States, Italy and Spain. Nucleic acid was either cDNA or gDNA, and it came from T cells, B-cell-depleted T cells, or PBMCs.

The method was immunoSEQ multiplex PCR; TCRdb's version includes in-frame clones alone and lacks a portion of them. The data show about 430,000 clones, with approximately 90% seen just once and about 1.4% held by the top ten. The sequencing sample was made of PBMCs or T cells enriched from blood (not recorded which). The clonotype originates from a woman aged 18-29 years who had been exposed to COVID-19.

CDR3 bases: TGTGCCAGCAGTCCCTTATTTGTGGACAGGGGGAGCGAGCAGTACTTC. Amino acid sequence: CASSPLFVDRGSEQYF. This chain joins TRBV28 and TRBJ2-7; 10 bases align to TRBD1. V lost 5 bases and J lost 6; bases outside the gene matches: 13. CDR3 length equals 16 residues. Germline lookup yields CDR1 MDHEN and CDR2 SYDVKM.